This TCR beta chain was sequenced in a study of regulatory T cells in long-lasting Graves disease. Combining iRepertoire HTBI primers with Arm-PCR of CDR3 regions, the authors built TCR beta libraries. TCRdb analysed the multiplex PCR reads with MiXCR anew, one entry per CDR3 protein. The sample consists of roughly 610,000 distinct CDR3 sequences, about 16% of them appearing once. As for time point: newly diagnosed GD, antithyroid drugs for less than 3 months. Preparation of the TCR library used RNA extracted from PBMCs. Those enrolled as patients came out of an endocrinology department in Xi'an, China. V gave up 4 bases and J gave up 6 bases, with 19 bases separating them. The CDR3 is 16 amino acids. Germline CDR1 MDHEN, CDR2 SYDVKM. This clonotype was picked up many times. These same data were also listed under a study on T cells in Graves' hyperthyroidism and ophthalmopathy. That paper states: In the analysis, a 13 V-J model separated ophthalmopathy from stable hyperthyroidism.

Sequencing used peripheral blood mononuclear cells (PBMCs), obtained at new diagnosis, from a patient treated with antithyroid drugs. V usage is TRBV28 and J usage is TRBJ1-5; D ambiguous. The TCR was taken from a man in his late teens or twenties with Graves disease. CDR3 residues: CASSWQAGTVGQPQHF. CDR3 in DNA: TGTGCCAGCAGTTGGCAGGCAGGTACAGTTGGTCAGCCCCAGCATTTT.